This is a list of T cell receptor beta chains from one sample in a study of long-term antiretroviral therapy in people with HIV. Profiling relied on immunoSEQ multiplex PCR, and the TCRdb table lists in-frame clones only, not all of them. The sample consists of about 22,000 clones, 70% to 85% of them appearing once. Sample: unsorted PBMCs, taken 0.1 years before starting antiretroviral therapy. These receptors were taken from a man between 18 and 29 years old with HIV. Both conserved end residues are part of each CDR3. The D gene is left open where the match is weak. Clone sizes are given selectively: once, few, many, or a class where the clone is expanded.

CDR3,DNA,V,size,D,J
CSVTLVPGRGAYNEQFF,TGCAGCGTTACCCTCGTCCCCGGCAGGGGCGCCTACAATGAGCAGTTCTTC,TRBV29-1,-,-,TRBJ2-1
CASSESRRNTEAFF,TGCGCCAGCAGTGAATCGCGACGGAACACTGAAGCTTTCTTT,TRBV10-2,-,-,TRBJ1-1
CASSFGLAGEAETQYF,TGTGCCAGCAGCTTTGGACTAGCGGGAGAAGCAGAGACCCAGTACTTC,TRBV7-9,-,TRBD2,TRBJ2-5
CASSIEIAFQETQYF,TGTGCCAGTAGTATAGAGATCGCCTTCCAAGAGACCCAGTACTTC,TRBV19,-,-,TRBJ2-5
CSVRKGYGELFF,TGCAGCGTTCGGAAGGGATACGGGGAGCTGTTTTTT,TRBV29-1,-,-,TRBJ2-2
CASSRGGQMDTEAFF,TGTGCCAGCAGCCGAGGGGGACAGATGGACACTGAAGCTTTCTTT,TRBV28,-,TRBD1,TRBJ1-1
CASSVGTSILDTQYF,TGTGCCAGCAGCGTAGGGACTAGCATCCTAGATACGCAGTATTTT,TRBV9,-,TRBD2,TRBJ2-3
CASSQRPSLNQPQHF,TGCGCCAGCAGCCAAAGGCCCAGTCTCAATCAGCCCCAGCATTTT,TRBV4-1,-,-,TRBJ1-5
CASSLAPRQSNQPQHF,TGCGCCAGCAGCTTGGCGCCCAGACAGAGCAATCAGCCCCAGCATTTT,TRBV5-1,-,-,TRBJ1-5
CASTPRPGPINTEAFF,TGTGCCAGCACCCCAAGGCCGGGACCGATCAACACTGAAGCTTTCTTT,TRBV9,once,-,TRBJ1-1
CASSLNRQGGYTF,TGTGCCAGCTCGCTAAACCGACAGGGAGGCTACACCTTC,TRBV18,-,TRBD1,TRBJ1-2
CASSLSGSTDTQYF,TGTGCCAGCAGCTTGAGCGGATCCACAGATACGCAGTATTTT,TRBV5-4,-,-,TRBJ2-3
CASSLREMNYEQYF,TGCGCCAGCAGCCTTAGAGAGATGAATTACGAGCAGTACTTC,TRBV5-1,-,-,TRBJ2-7
CASSLARPGRDTEAFF,TGTGCCAGCAGCTTAGCCCGGCCAGGGAGGGACACTGAAGCTTTCTTT,TRBV7-2,few,-,TRBJ1-1
CATHLPGSYNEQFF,TGTGCCACCCACCTCCCAGGCTCCTACAATGAGCAGTTCTTC,TRBV28,-,-,TRBJ2-1
CASSFFGDASYNEQFF,TGTGCCAGCAGTTTTTTTGGGGACGCAAGTTACAATGAGCAGTTCTTC,TRBV28,-,-,TRBJ2-1
CASSGHKEGSYEQYF,TGTGCCAGCAGTGGCCATAAGGAGGGCTCCTACGAGCAGTACTTC,TRBV6-1,-,-,TRBJ2-7
CASSQANRFGKPGEKLFF,TGTGCCAGCAGCCAAGCGAACCGTTTTGGCAAACCGGGTGAAAAACTGTTTTTT,TRBV14,-,-,TRBJ1-4
CAGMTGNTEAFF,TGTGCCGGAATGACAGGGAACACTGAAGCTTTCTTT,TRBV6-6,-,-,TRBJ1-1
CASSTSPGQGYEQYF,TGCGCCAGCAGCACTTCTCCCGGACAGGGGTACGAGCAGTACTTC,TRBV5-1,-,TRBD1,TRBJ2-7
CSVERGALEEQFF,TGCAGCGTTGAGCGGGGGGCGTTGGAAGAGCAGTTCTTC,TRBV29-1,-,TRBD2,TRBJ2-1
CASSLALGGHTPLHF,TGTGCCAGCAGCTTGGCTCTCGGGGGACATACACCCCTCCACTTT,TRBV5-4,-,-,TRBJ1-6
CASSLALLAGAGELFF,TGTGCCAGCAGCTTGGCCTTACTAGCGGGAGCCGGGGAGCTGTTTTTT,TRBV5-4,-,TRBD2,TRBJ2-2
CASSQDFRFEAFF,TGCGCCAGCAGCCAAGATTTTCGGTTTGAGGCTTTCTTT,TRBV4-3,-,-,TRBJ1-1
CASSYPENTEAFF,TGTGCCAGCAGTTACCCCGAGAACACTGAAGCTTTCTTT,TRBV6-6,-,-,TRBJ1-1
CASSLKCGQGRTGELFF,TGTGCCAGCAGCCTGAAATGTGGACAGGGTCGCACCGGGGAGCTGTTTTTT,TRBV7-9,-,TRBD1,TRBJ2-2
CASTGSEYEKLFF,TGTGCCAGCACAGGGTCGGAATATGAAAAACTGTTTTTT,TRBV6-1,-,-,TRBJ1-4
CASNLGLSYEQYF,TGTGCCAGCAACCTCGGGTTGTCCTACGAGCAGTACTTC,TRBV27,few,-,TRBJ2-7
CASRPLAGGYNEQYF,TGTGCCAGTAGACCACTAGCGGGAGGGTATAACGAGCAGTACTTC,TRBV19,-,TRBD2,TRBJ2-7
CASSLSIDRAGVTGELFF,TGTGCCAGCAGTTTATCCATCGATAGGGCGGGGGTTACCGGGGAGCTGTTTTTT,TRBV27,-,TRBD2,TRBJ2-2
CASSLWGQNTEAFF,TGTGCCAGCAGTTTATGGGGACAGAACACTGAAGCTTTCTTT,TRBV28,-,-,TRBJ1-1
CASSITGTDSYEQYF,TGTGCCAGCAGTATAACCGGGACGGACTCCTACGAGCAGTACTTC,TRBV6-1,few,-,TRBJ2-7
CASSSGVGAYEQYF,TGTGCCAGCAGTTCGGGGGTCGGAGCCTACGAGCAGTACTTC,TRBV6-6,-,-,TRBJ2-7
CASSPGTGLFYEQYF,TGTGCCAGTAGTCCCGGGACAGGGTTATTCTACGAGCAGTACTTC,TRBV19,-,TRBD1,TRBJ2-7
CASSLTLSNPGTEAFF,TGCGCCAGCAGCTTAACTTTGAGTAATCCGGGCACTGAAGCTTTCTTT,TRBV5-1,-,-,TRBJ1-1
CASSPHPDQPQHF,TGTGCTAGCAGCCCACACCCCGATCAGCCCCAGCATTTT,TRBV7-7,-,-,TRBJ1-5
CASSPGGEYEQYF,TGTGCCAGCTCACCAGGGGGCGAATACGAGCAGTACTTC,TRBV18,-,-,TRBJ2-7
CASSLEPGGEQYF,TGTGCCAGCAGCTTAGAGCCTGGTGGCGAGCAGTACTTC,TRBV7-2,-,-,TRBJ2-7
CASSFQTSSYNEQFF,TGTGCCAGCAGCTTCCAGACTAGCTCCTACAATGAGCAGTTCTTC,TRBV5-5,-,-,TRBJ2-1
CASSGVNTGELFF,TGTGCCAGCTCGGGAGTGAACACCGGGGAGCTGTTTTTT,TRBV6-1,-,-,TRBJ2-2
CASSAGTGYEQYF,TGTGCCAGCAGCGCAGGGACAGGTTACGAGCAGTACTTC,TRBV7-9,-,TRBD1,TRBJ2-7
CASSLLSSAGARVGEKLFF,TGTGCCAGCAGCTTACTTTCCTCCGCGGGGGCTCGAGTCGGTGAAAAACTGTTTTTT,TRBV7-9,-,-,TRBJ1-4
CASTSRLGLAGTQETQYF,TGTGCCAGCACCTCTCGTCTTGGACTAGCGGGAACCCAAGAGACCCAGTACTTC,TRBV28,once,TRBD2,TRBJ2-5
CASRDSESHEQYF,TGTGCCAGCAGGGATTCAGAATCCCACGAGCAGTACTTC,TRBV27,few,-,TRBJ2-7
CSVSRDRGRETQYF,TGCAGCGTTAGCCGGGACAGGGGGCGAGAGACCCAGTACTTC,TRBV29-1,-,TRBD1,TRBJ2-5
CASSANRGLADTQYF,TGCGCCAGCAGCGCAAACAGGGGTTTGGCAGATACGCAGTATTTT,TRBV5-1,once,TRBD1,TRBJ2-3
CASSVGLAGNEQFF,TGCGCCAGCAGCGTGGGACTAGCAGGGAATGAGCAGTTCTTC,TRBV5-1,-,TRBD2,TRBJ2-1
CASSGQGSVEKLFF,TGTGCCAGCAGCGGACAGGGGTCAGTTGAAAAACTGTTTTTT,TRBV6-1,-,TRBD1,TRBJ1-4
CSTRNSYEQYF,TGCAGCACCAGGAACAGCTACGAGCAGTACTTC,TRBV29-1,-,-,TRBJ2-7
CASSQETGGHTEAFF,TGCGCCAGCAGCCAAGAGACAGGGGGTCACACTGAAGCTTTCTTT,TRBV4-1,-,TRBD1,TRBJ1-1
CASSYSSTVNTGELFF,TGTGCCAGCAGTTACTCGAGCACAGTGAACACCGGGGAGCTGTTTTTT,TRBV6-5,-,-,TRBJ2-2
CASSFWTSGSSSEQFF,TGTGCCAGCAGCTTTTGGACTAGCGGGAGCTCCTCTGAGCAGTTCTTC,TRBV28,once,TRBD2,TRBJ2-1
CASLGAGDGYTF,TGTGCCAGCTTGGGGGCAGGGGATGGCTACACCTTC,TRBV7-9,-,-,TRBJ1-2
CASSVSGLGETQYF,TGTGCCAGCAGCGTCTCGGGCTTAGGAGAGACCCAGTACTTC,TRBV7-9,-,-,TRBJ2-5
CAISDGEGAYYGYTF,TGTGCCATCAGTGATGGAGAGGGGGCATACTATGGCTACACCTTC,TRBV10-3,once,TRBD1,TRBJ1-2